The 21 T cell receptor beta chains below were found in one sample sequenced in a study of cytomegalovirus exposure and HLA in healthy donors. Primers for the PCR totalled 60 Vbeta and 13 Jbeta. Some clones are missing from TCRdb's copy, which holds only in-frame ones; the method was immunoSEQ multiplex PCR. The sample spans approximately 47,000 clones; the ten largest clones claim roughly a sixth. What was sequenced was PBMCs. Receptor source: a male donor in good health and CMV-seronegative.

The gene calls are TRBV5-4 and TRBJ1-1; D call uncertain. The CDR3 has 14 amino acids. CDR1 is SGHNT, CDR2 YYREEE, per germline (reference sequence). V was shortened by 0 bases and J by 0 bases, with 6 bases between the two germline ends. CDR3 coding DNA: TGTGCCAGCAGCTTGGAACAAGTGAACACTGAAGCTTTCTTT. Protein product: CASSLEQVNTEAFF.

V gene TRBV30 combines with J gene TRBJ2-7; D may be TRBD2 (5 bases). The CDR3 sequence is 13 residues long. V lost 0 bases and J lost 2, with 8 bases in between. Per the germline V gene, CDR1 is GTSNPN and CDR2 is SVGIG (reference sequence). The CDR3 spells CAWSVGRAYEQYF. The CDR3 region has the DNA TGTGCCTGGAGTGTAGGGCGGGCCTACGAGCAGTACTTC.

The CDR3 nucleotides are TGTGCCAGCAGCTTATCCAGGGTGACTTATGGCTACACCTTC. Protein: CASSLSRVTYGYTF. The chain employs TRBV14 and TRBJ1-2; a weak D match, TRBD1 (5 bases). This CDR3 contains 14 residues. The ends were cut back, 5 bases at V and 5 bases at J, with 15 bases in the middle. The germline V gene has CDR1 SGHDN and CDR2 FVKESK.

The V call is TRBV4-1, the J call TRBJ2-7; 16 nucleotides agree with TRBD2. The CDR3 covers 17 residues. V trimming: 4 bases; J trimming: 2 bases; junction bases outside the gene matches: 5. Germline V gene lookup returns CDR1 MGHRA and CDR2 YSYEKL. CDR3 bases: TGCGCCAGCAGCCCCGGGGGACTAGCGGGGGGGCCCTACGAGCAGTACTTC. This sequence encodes CASSPGGLAGGPYEQYF.

The V and J genes are TRBV27 and TRBJ2-3; TRBD2 aligns across 13 bases. The CDR3 runs 17 residues. The trim removed 6 bases at V and 0 bases at J, leaving 6 bases unmatched. Germline lookup yields CDR1 MNHEY and CDR2 SMNVEV (reference sequence). CDR3 DNA: TGTGCCAGCAGCCAGACTAGCGGGGGGCCTAGCACAGATACGCAGTATTTT. Its protein product is CASSQTSGGPSTDTQYF.

V usage is TRBV19 and J usage is TRBJ1-2; 7 nucleotides line up with TRBD1. This CDR3 region has 13 residues. Germline CDR1 LNHDA, CDR2 SQIVND (reference sequence). J lost 4 bases, V lost 2 bases, and 1 base had no gene match. The CDR3 bases are TGTGCCAGTAGTATATCAGGGGGCTATGGCTACACCTTC. It is translated as CASSISGGYGYTF.

The chain joins TRBV5-8 to TRBJ1-6; D is perhaps TRBD1 (6 bases). V was trimmed by 6 bases and J by 9 bases, leaving 19 bases between them. CDR1 is SGHTS, CDR2 YDEGEE, per germline. CDR3 length: 15 amino acids. The CDR3: CASNPRGEPGSPLHF. The DNA for the CDR3 is TGTGCCAGCAACCCCAGGGGCGAACCGGGTTCACCCCTCCACTTT.

The CDR3 nucleotides are TGTGCCAGCAGCTTGGCGGGGGTGGATACGCAGTATTTT. Its translation: CASSLAGVDTQYF. The V gene is TRBV5-4, the J gene TRBJ2-3, with D possibly being TRBD2 (6 bases). The V and J ends lost 0 bases and 6 bases respectively, with 8 bases between them. This CDR3 region has 13 residues. Germline lookup yields CDR1 SGHNT and CDR2 YYREEE (reference sequence).

In DNA form, the CDR3 reads TGTGCCTGGAGTCCAAGGACAGGGCCAAGGGGGGAGCAGTACTTC. Translated: CAWSPRTGPRGEQYF. The chain uses TRBV30 and TRBJ2-7, with 8 bases matching TRBD1. From germline, CDR1 is GTSNPN and CDR2 SVGIG (reference sequence). This CDR3 spans 15 amino acids. V gave up 2 bases and J gave up 7 bases; unmatched junction bases: 13.

The chain couples TRBV15 to TRBJ2-3; possibly TRBD2 for D (5 bases). The ends were cut back, 5 bases at V and 0 bases at J, with 21 bases in the middle. The CDR3 has 18 residues. Germline-derived CDR1 and CDR2 are LNHNV and YYDKDF (reference sequence). Written as DNA, the CDR3 is TGTGCCACCAGCGGACTTGTATCGGGGAGACGGAGCACAGATACGCAGTATTTT. Translated, it gives CATSGLVSGRRSTDTQYF. Using reference TRBV15 and TRBJ2-3 for the parts outside the CDR3, the full variable domain is DAMVIQNPRYQVTQFGKPVTLSCSQTLNHNVMYWYQQKSSQAPKLLFHYYDKDFNNEADTPDNFQSRRPNTSFCFLDIRSPGLGDTAMYLCATSGLVSGRRSTDTQYFGPGTRLTVL.

The chain couples TRBV5-3 to TRBJ1-2, with TRBD1 matching 7 bases. TRBV5-3 has ORF status, its function being uncertain. CDR3 length equals 12 residues. Trimming cost V 9 bases and J 4 bases; bases outside gene matches: 6. The CDR3 region is CATGQVLYGYTF. CDR3 DNA: TGTGCCACTGGACAGGTTCTCTATGGCTACACCTTC.

The chain has TRBV7-9 and TRBJ1-1; the match to TRBD1 covers 8 bases. The CDR3 runs to 14 residues. Trimming removed 2 bases from V and 2 bases from J; junction bases left unmatched: 1. Germline CDR1 SEHNR, CDR2 FQNEAQ (reference sequence). Here the CDR3 reads CASSLQGANTEAFF. In DNA form, the CDR3 reads TGTGCCAGCAGCTTACAGGGGGCCAACACTGAAGCTTTCTTT.

The chain couples TRBV30 to TRBJ1-6, with 7 bases identical to TRBD1. This CDR3 contains 13 residues. Looked up from germline, CDR1 is GTSNPN and CDR2 is SVGIG (reference sequence). V gave up 1 base and J gave up 10 bases; unmatched junction bases: 4. DNA for the CDR3: TGTGCCTGGAGTGCCGACAGGGAATCACCCCTCCACTTT. This gives the protein CAWSADRESPLHF.

The chain has TRBV5-1 and TRBJ1-1; the match to TRBD1 covers 7 bases. V lost 1 base and J lost 3; bases outside the gene matches: 3. Germline V CDR1 and CDR2: SGHRS, YFSETQ. The CDR3 is made up of 14 amino acids. CDR3 bases: TGCGCCAGCAGCTTGTATACAGGGGACACTGAAGCTTTCTTT. It codes for CASSLYTGDTEAFF. Complete variable domain (other parts from reference TRBV5-1 and TRBJ1-1): KAGVTQTPRYLIKTRGQQVTLSCSPISGHRSVSWYQQTPGQGLQFLFEYFSETQRNKGNFPGRFSGRQFSNSRSEMNVSTLELGDSALYLCASSLYTGDTEAFFGQGTRLTVV.

Points on this clone: The sample has other DNA sequences that encode this CDR3 too. The chain has TRBV9 and TRBJ2-5; D ambiguous. The CDR3 sequence is 11 residues long. Germline values: CDR1 SGDLS, CDR2 YYNGEE. V was shortened by 3 bases and J by 2 bases, with 2 bases between the two germline ends. This chain's CDR3 is CASSAQETQYF. DNA of the CDR3: TGTGCCAGCAGCGCGCAAGAGACCCAGTACTTC. The full variable domain, with the rest looked up from reference TRBV9 and TRBJ2-5, is DSGVTQTPKHLITATGQRVTLRCSPRSGDLSVYWYQQSLDQGLQFLIQYYNGEERAKGNILERFSAQQFPDLHSELNLSSLELGDSALYFCASSAQETQYFGPGTRLLVL.

The CDR3 protein is CASSLMAGGRTDTQYF. The CDR3 DNA follows: TGCGCCAGCAGCTTGATGGCGGGGGGGCGCACAGATACGCAGTATTTT. The rearrangement links TRBV5-1 to TRBJ2-3, with TRBD2 identical over 9 bases. The V gene's germline CDR1 is SGHRS and CDR2 YFSETQ. Trimming at V came to 1 base and at J to 1 base, leaving 4 bases not matched to a gene. The CDR3 contains 16 residues.

The chain employs TRBV29-1 and TRBJ1-1; a possible D gene is TRBD1 (5 bases). Germline CDR1 is SQVTM and CDR2 is ANQGSEA. V dropped 3 bases and J dropped 0 bases, with 11 bases sitting between them. The CDR3 runs to 14 residues. CDR3 DNA: TGCAGCGTTGATGGGGGGATCATGAACACTGAAGCTTTCTTT. This sequence encodes CSVDGGIMNTEAFF. The full variable domain, with the rest looked up from reference TRBV29-1 and TRBJ1-1, is SAVISQKPSRDICQRGTSLTIQCQVDSQVTMMFWYRQQPGQSLTLIATANQGSEATYESGFVIDKFPISRPNLTFSTLTVSNMSPEDSSIYLCSVDGGIMNTEAFFGQGTRLTVV.

The chain uses TRBV7-3 and TRBJ2-5, with 12 nucleotides matching TRBD2. This CDR3 spans 14 amino acids. Germline V gene data show CDR1 as SGHTA and CDR2 as FQGTGA. Germline trimming cut 4 bases from V and 5 bases from J; bases unmatched to any gene: 2. The CDR3 DNA sequence: TGTGCCAGCAGCTCCGGGACTAGCGGGGAGACCCAGTACTTC. Its protein product is CASSSGTSGETQYF.

DNA for the CDR3: TGCAGCGTTACTTGGACAGGAGGACTCAATCAGCCCCAGCATTTT. Amino acid sequence: CSVTWTGGLNQPQHF. The chain carries TRBV29-1 and TRBJ1-5, with 7 bases identical to TRBD1. This CDR3 is built from 15 residues. V lost 5 bases to trimming and J lost 3 bases; unmatched junction nucleotides: 10. The germline V gene has CDR1 SQVTM and CDR2 ANQGSEA.

The chain combines TRBV5-1 with TRBJ1-1, with 8 bases fitting TRBD1. Germline CDR1 reads SGHRS; CDR2 reads YFSETQ. Germline trimming cut 0 bases from V and 2 bases from J; bases unmatched to any gene: 3. This CDR3 has 15 residues. The CDR3 spells CASSLGQGRNTEAFF. CDR3 coding DNA: TGCGCCAGCAGCTTGGGACAGGGGCGAAACACTGAAGCTTTCTTT.

The rearrangement links TRBV7-2 to TRBJ1-1; a weak D match, TRBD1 (6 bases). Germline CDR1 and CDR2: SGHTA and FQGNSA. With 6 bases removed from V and 4 bases from J, the gap between germline ends came to 9 bases. The CDR3 loop spans 12 amino acids. CDR3 loop: CASRETGTEAFF. The CDR3 DNA reads as TGTGCCAGCAGGGAGACAGGCACTGAAGCTTTCTTT.